This is a list of T cell receptor beta chains from one sample in a study of blood T cell repertoires in COVID-19. This table comes from immunoSEQ multiplex PCR, and its TCRdb copy is limited to in-frame clones, with some not included. The sample yields some 250,000 clones, more than 70% seen once. Sequencing was carried out using peripheral blood. All receptors come from a woman younger than 30 with acute or convalescent COVID-19. The CDR3 runs from the conserved cysteine through the conserved F or W. D genes are given only for firm matches. The listing skips clone size in some rows; elsewhere it reads once, few, many or a size class.

j_gene,d_gene,abundance,v_gene,CDR3nt,CDR3aa
TRBJ2-2,TRBD2,NA,TRBV6-5,TGTGCCAGCATCCCCGGGGGGACTTGGACCGGGGAGCTGTTTTTT,CASIPGGTWTGELFF
TRBJ2-1,TRBD2,NA,TRBV18,TGTGCCAGCTTACGACTAGCGGGATTATACAATGAGCAGTTCTTC,CASLRLAGLYNEQFF
TRBJ2-4,TRBD1,NA,TRBV5-6,TGTGCCAGCAGCTTCGGACAGGGGCTAGCCAAAAACATTCAGTACTTC,CASSFGQGLAKNIQYF
TRBJ2-7,TRBD2,NA,TRBV14,TGTGCCAGCAGCCAGGGGACTAGCGGGAGGGCCTACGAGCAGTACTTC,CASSQGTSGRAYEQYF
TRBJ2-7,NA,NA,TRBV4-3,TGCGCCAGCAGCCAAGAAGTTGCGGGAAACGAGCAGTACTTC,CASSQEVAGNEQYF
TRBJ2-7,TRBD1,few,TRBV4-3,TGCGCCAGCAGCCAAGACCTTGGCACAGGGGGCGTTTACGAGCAGTACTTC,CASSQDLGTGGVYEQYF
TRBJ1-2,NA,NA,TRBV7-9,TGTGCCAGCAGCTTGAGCGATAACTATGGCTACACCTTC,CASSLSDNYGYTF
TRBJ1-1,TRBD1,once,TRBV5-1,TGCGCCAGCAGACCGGGACAGGGGCATGGAACTGAAGCTTTCTTT,CASRPGQGHGTEAFF
TRBJ2-7,TRBD1,once,TRBV7-9,TGTGCCAGCAGCCCGCCAGCCGGGACAGGCCCCTCCTACGAGCAGTACTTC,CASSPPAGTGPSYEQYF
TRBJ1-1,NA,few,TRBV6-1,TGTGCCAGCAGTGAATACAGCTCTGAAGCTTTCTTT,CASSEYSSEAFF
TRBJ1-5,NA,few,TRBV28,TGTGCCAGCAGTGGGAGGCTGCCCCAGCATTTT,CASSGRLPQHF
TRBJ1-3,NA,NA,TRBV30,TGTGCCTGGAGTTGGAGGGGCGGAGGAAACACCATATATTTT,CAWSWRGGGNTIYF
TRBJ1-3,TRBD1,few,TRBV18,TGTGCCAGCTCACCTGCCGCGCACAGGGGTGGAGGAAACACCATATATTTT,CASSPAAHRGGGNTIYF
TRBJ2-6,TRBD1,NA,TRBV10-3,TGTGCCATCAGCGATTTTTTCGGGACAGGGAGTGGTGGGGCCAACGTCCTGACTTTC,CAISDFFGTGSGGANVLTF
TRBJ2-7,NA,NA,TRBV4-3,TGCGCCAGCAGCCAAGATATTCTTGGAATTTCAGGGTACGAGCAGTACTTC,CASSQDILGISGYEQYF
TRBJ2-5,NA,NA,TRBV28,TGTGCCAGCAGTTTTAGACAGTTACAAGAGACCCAGTACTTC,CASSFRQLQETQYF
TRBJ2-1,NA,NA,TRBV27,TGTGCCAGCAGTTTATCGGCGGGAAATGAGCAGTTCTTC,CASSLSAGNEQFF